This passage covers 28 T cell receptor beta chains from one sample sequenced in a study of regulatory T cells in long-lasting Graves disease. The time point is: newly diagnosed GD, antithyroid drugs for less than 3 months. TCR sequences were obtained from RNA taken from PBMCs. Arm-PCR with iRepertoire HTBI primers amplified the CDR3 regions for these TCR beta libraries. TCRdb reprocessed the multiplex PCR reads via MiXCR and lists one record per CDR3 protein. The data contain about 500,000 distinct CDR3 sequences, more than 10% of them singletons. The sample also formed part of further work on T cells in Graves' hyperthyroidism and ophthalmopathy.

The sample consisted of peripheral blood mononuclear cells (PBMCs), taken at new diagnosis, from a patient treated with antithyroid drugs. The receptor source for this set is a woman in her twenties or thirties with Graves disease.

This clonotype was counted many times. V gene TRBV28 combines with J gene TRBJ2-7; the match to TRBD2 covers 7 bases. This CDR3 is built from 14 residues. The germline V gene has CDR1 MDHEN and CDR2 SYDVKM. V lost 4 bases and J lost 7; bases outside the gene matches: 10. The CDR3 sequence is CASSSGLVIDEQYF. The CDR3 bases are TGTGCCAGCAGTTCAGGACTAGTCATAGATGAGCAGTACTTC.

Only a few counts were recorded for this clonotype. Since the CDR3 does not end with the conserved phenylalanine or tryptophan, this likely comes from a read error. The CDR3 DNA follows: TGCAGTGCTAGTCCCTTAGCGGGAGTTATAGATACGCAGTATTCT. The encoded protein is CSASPLAGVIDTQYS. This chain uses TRBV20-1 with TRBJ2-3; 9 nucleotides line up with TRBD2. Losses at the gene ends were 3 bases for V and 5 bases for J; bases not matched to a gene: 9. This CDR3 is built from 15 residues. Germline V gene data show CDR1 as DFQATT and CDR2 as SNEGSKA (reference sequence).

Many counts were recorded for this clonotype. The V and J genes are TRBV20-1 and TRBJ2-1, with D unresolved. The CDR3 length is 12 residues. From germline, CDR1 is DFQATT and CDR2 SNEGSKA (reference sequence). The CDR3 loop is CRSLGSRNEQFF. CDR3 bases: TGCAGGAGCTTAGGGTCGCGGAATGAGCAGTTCTTC.

The table lists this clonotype with a few counts. J is TRBJ1-5 and V is TRBV18; 7 nucleotides line up with TRBD1. Germline CDR1 is KGHSH and CDR2 is LQKENI. CDR3 size: 16 residues. V lost 3 bases, J lost 3 bases, and 8 bases stayed unmatched. CDR3 coding DNA: TGTGCCAGCTCACCTTTCCGACAGGGTAACAATCAGCCCCAGCATTTT. Its translation: CASSPFRQGNNQPQHF. Supplemented by reference TRBV18 and TRBJ1-5, the full variable domain reads NAGVMQNPRHLVRRRGQEARLRCSPMKGHSHVYWYRQLPEEGLKFMVYLQKENIIDESGMPKERFSAEFPKEGPSILRIQQVVRGDSAAYFCASSPFRQGNNQPQHFGDGTRLSIL.

CDR3 protein: CASSSWDSVNTEAFF. CDR3 nucleotide sequence: TGTGCCAGCAGCTCATGGGACAGCGTAAACACTGAAGCTTTCTTT. The genes are TRBV11-3 and TRBJ1-1; 7 positions match TRBD1. This CDR3 has 15 amino acids. Trimming removed 4 bases from V and 2 bases from J; junction bases left unmatched: 7. CDR1 and CDR2 from the germline V gene are SGHNT and YENEEA.

This clonotype was counted at least ten times. This chain links TRBV2 with TRBJ1-5, with D possibly matching TRBD1 (6 bases). The V and J ends lost 5 bases and 11 bases respectively, with 16 bases between them. From germline, CDR1 is SNHLY and CDR2 FYNNEI. The CDR3 has 13 amino acids. The DNA of the CDR3 is TGTGCCAGCAGTATACAGGGACAAGGGTCCCAGCATTTT. Amino acids: CASSIQGQGSQHF.

In this sample, this clonotype turned up many times. The chain recombines TRBV9 with TRBJ1-1; D uncertain. The length of the CDR3 is 15 residues. CDR1 and CDR2 from the germline V gene are SGDLS and YYNGEE. Between the trimmed V and J ends, which lost 4 bases and 0 bases, there was a span of 13 bases. The CDR3 sequence: CASSPSPGLNTEAFF. The DNA for the CDR3 is TGTGCCAGCAGCCCAAGTCCGGGTCTGAACACTGAAGCTTTCTTT.

This clonotype appeared many times. V usage is TRBV7-8 and J usage is TRBJ2-1, with 10 bases aligning to TRBD2. The CDR3 sequence is 16 residues long. Germline CDR1 is SGHVS and CDR2 is FQNEAQ. V was clipped by 4 bases and J by 2 bases; unmatched bases: 5. The CDR3 DNA follows: TGTGCCAGCAGCTCCAACCTAGCGGGAGCCTACAATGAGCAGTTCTTC. Its protein product is CASSSNLAGAYNEQFF.

The table lists this clonotype with many counts. The chain uses TRBV27 and TRBJ1-6, with TRBD1 matching over 9 bases. Germline V gene lookup returns CDR1 MNHEY and CDR2 SMNVEV (reference sequence). The V segment lost 5 bases and the J segment 9 bases; nucleotides outside the gene matches: 14. CDR3 size: 17 residues. CDR3: CASSTLGGTGISSPLHF. CDR3 DNA sequence: TGTGCCAGCAGTACCCTAGGGGGGACAGGGATAAGTTCACCCCTCCACTTT.

This clonotype was counted at least ten times. This chain links TRBV3-1 with TRBJ2-2, with D tentatively TRBD1 (7 bases). There are 16 residues in the CDR3. Trimming removed 4 bases from V and 0 bases from J, with 12 bases in between. CDR1 is LGHDT and CDR2 is YNNKEL in the germline V gene (reference sequence). CDR3 loop: CASSPQGTSNTGELFF. In DNA, the CDR3 is TGTGCCAGCAGCCCACAGGGGACTTCGAACACCGGGGAGCTGTTTTTT.

This clonotype was observed at least ten times. The gene calls are TRBV7-3 and TRBJ1-6; TRBD1 matches at 8 bases. The V gene's germline CDR1 is SGHTA and CDR2 FQGTGA. The CDR3 consists of 15 residues. V shed 5 bases, J shed 9 bases, and the junction held 9 bases outside the gene matches. The DNA of the CDR3 is TGTGCCAGCAGCCGGGACGGACAGGGAATTTCACCCCTCCACTTT. It encodes CASSRDGQGISPLHF.

This clonotype was found many times. The chain uses TRBV3-1 and TRBJ2-3; 7 nucleotides line up with TRBD2. This CDR3 has 16 amino acids. After removal of 4 bases from V and 4 bases from J, the junction contained 11 bases not matched to a gene. The germline gives CDR1 LGHDT, CDR2 YNNKEL (reference sequence). The CDR3 DNA follows: TGTGCCAGCAGCCTCCCCAGCGGGACTAATCCAGATACGCAGTATTTT. It specifies CASSLPSGTNPDTQYF.

In its sample, this clonotype was seen a few times. The rearrangement uses TRBV6-2 or TRBV6-3 and TRBJ2-7; the match to TRBD1 covers 11 bases. The germline gives CDR1 MNHEY, CDR2 SVGEGT. The CDR3 has 14 amino acids. The V segment lost 10 bases and the J segment 4 bases; nucleotides outside the gene matches: 9. The chain's CDR3 is CATLGGDRGYEQYF. In nucleotides, the CDR3 is TGTGCCACCTTGGGGGGGGACAGGGGGTACGAGCAGTACTTC.

As for this clonotype: No conserved phenylalanine or tryptophan is present at the end of the CDR3, so a read error is the likely explanation. The chain recombines TRBV5-5 with TRBJ2-7; 9 positions agree with TRBD1. From germline, CDR1 is SGHKS and CDR2 YYEKEE (reference sequence). The CDR3 sequence is 15 residues long. With V trimmed by 2 bases and J by 4 bases, 7 bases remained unmatched. The CDR3 reads CASSLRRTGEYEQYL. The CDR3 nucleotides are TGTGCCAGCAGCTTACGGAGGACAGGGGAGTACGAGCAGTACCTC.

This clonotype was seen many times. This chain joins TRBV6-5 and TRBJ1-6; TRBD1 agrees at 8 bases. The CDR3 sequence is 16 residues long. The germline gives CDR1 MNHEY, CDR2 SVGAGI. V lost 2 bases and J lost 10; bases outside the gene matches: 10. The CDR3 DNA reads TGTGCCAGCAGTTACGGACAGGGTTTAGAGGGGTCACCCCTCCACTTT. Amino acid sequence: CASSYGQGLEGSPLHF.

This clonotype occurred many times. The gene calls are TRBV6-1 and TRBJ1-5; TRBD1 might be the D (5 bases). Germline V gene data show CDR1 as MNHNS and CDR2 as SASEGT. The CDR3 is made up of 17 amino acids. Trimming pared 5 bases from V and 0 bases from J, leaving 17 bases between. The CDR3 sequence: CASSLLSPTASNQPQHF. The CDR3 region has the DNA TGTGCCAGCAGTCTACTATCTCCGACAGCTAGCAATCAGCCCCAGCATTTT.

As regards this clonotype: This may be a read error: a much more frequent sequence differs by one nucleotide. V and J are TRBV13 and TRBJ1-4; D is uncertain. Germline values: CDR1 PRHDT, CDR2 FYEKMQ (reference sequence). The CDR3 is made up of 14 amino acids. The CDR3 region is CASSSGLINEQLFF. The CDR3 bases are TGTGCCAGCAGCTCAGGACTGATTAATGAACAACTGTTTTTT.

The chain links TRBV6-5 to TRBJ1-1; D is ambiguous. This CDR3 has 13 amino acids. CDR1 is MNHEY and CDR2 is SVGAGI in the germline V gene. V was pared by 2 bases and J by 6 bases, with 10 bases between. In nucleotides, the CDR3 is TGTGCCAGCAGTTACCCGGTGAGCGCTGAAGCTTTCTTT. Translated, it gives CASSYPVSAEAFF.

There are many counts of this clonotype. The J gene is TRBJ2-3, the V gene TRBV11-3; D gene unclear. The CDR3 consists of 13 residues. V lost 2 bases and J 4 bases, leaving 7 bases between the germline ends. Germline V gives CDR1 SGHNT, CDR2 YENEEA. The CDR3 spells CASSLTHADTQYF. CDR3 nucleotide sequence: TGTGCCAGCAGCTTAACACACGCAGATACGCAGTATTTT.

This clonotype was counted at least ten times. J is TRBJ2-5 and V is TRBV28; no firm D call. This CDR3 spans 14 amino acids. V lost 7 bases, J lost 4 bases, and 16 bases lay in between. The germline CDR1 and CDR2 sequences are MDHEN and SYDVKM. The CDR3 DNA follows: TGTGCCAGCACCATGCAAGTGGGCGTAGAGACCCAGTACTTC. Protein product: CASTMQVGVETQYF.

The chain couples TRBV29-1 to TRBJ2-1, with 7 bases fitting TRBD2. The trim removed 1 base at V and 0 bases at J, leaving 9 bases unmatched. Germline loops: CDR1 SQVTM, CDR2 ANQGSEA. This CDR3 has 17 residues. This chain's CDR3 is CSVEGSASGVSYNEQFF. The CDR3, as DNA: TGCAGCGTTGAAGGCTCCGCCAGCGGGGTCTCCTACAATGAGCAGTTCTTC.

In this sample, this clonotype turned up many times. The J gene is TRBJ2-2, the V gene TRBV11-3; D remains unclear. Trimming removed 1 base at V and 1 base at J, with 7 bases between. The CDR3 sequence is 15 residues long. Germline values: CDR1 SGHNT, CDR2 YENEEA. The CDR3 protein is CASSLAWRNTGELFF. CDR3 nucleotides: TGTGCCAGCAGCTTAGCATGGAGGAACACCGGGGAGCTGTTTTTT.

As to this clonotype: This likely reflects a read error, since a far larger clone is one base away. The chain links TRBV11-2 to TRBJ2-3; tentative D call: TRBD2 (6 bases). The closer fit of TRBJ2-5 to the DNA end suggests the J call may be wrong. This CDR3 comprises 13 residues. The V gene's germline CDR1 is SGHAT and CDR2 FQNNGV. As DNA, the CDR3 is TGTGCCAGCAGCTTACCTAGCGTTAAGACCCAGTACTTC. Its translation is CASSLPSVKTQYF.

This clonotype was found many times. V usage is TRBV27 and J usage is TRBJ2-1, with 7 bases aligning to TRBD2. The trim removed 2 bases at V and 0 bases at J, leaving 7 bases unmatched. CDR3 size: 17 residues. The V gene's germline CDR1 is MNHEY and CDR2 SMNVEV (reference sequence). CDR3 protein: CASSLGRDLSSYNEQFF. The CDR3 DNA reads TGTGCCAGCAGTTTAGGGAGGGACCTTAGCTCCTACAATGAGCAGTTCTTC.

This clonotype showed up many times. The chain has TRBV20-1 and TRBJ2-7; perhaps TRBD2 as D (6 bases). Germline CDR1 is DFQATT and CDR2 is SNEGSKA (reference sequence). Trimming removed 4 bases at V and 2 bases at J, with 18 bases between. The CDR3 is made up of 15 amino acids. This CDR3 reads CSAISRREPTYEQYF. The CDR3 bases are TGCAGTGCTATTTCTAGGAGGGAGCCCACCTACGAGCAGTACTTC.

This clonotype was found many times. CDR3 amino acids: CAIKDGWNTEAFF. The CDR3 DNA reads as TGTGCCATCAAAGACGGTTGGAACACTGAAGCTTTCTTT. The gene calls are TRBV10-3 and TRBJ1-1; D remains ambiguous. The CDR3 is 13 amino acids. V lost 7 bases and J 1 base, leaving 10 bases between the germline ends. Germline-derived CDR1 and CDR2 are ENHRY and SYGVKD.

This clonotype was detected many times. The chain is built from TRBV7-9 and TRBJ2-7; D is possibly TRBD1 (6 bases). CDR1 is SEHNR, CDR2 FQNEAQ, per germline (reference sequence). The length of the CDR3 is 15 residues. V lost 5 bases and J 3 bases, leaving 17 bases between the germline ends. The CDR3 spells CASSAVRGFNYEQYF. The CDR3 DNA is TGTGCCAGCAGCGCCGTCAGGGGTTTTAACTACGAGCAGTACTTC.

Ten or more counts support this clonotype. The chain recombines TRBV12-3 or TRBV12-4 with TRBJ1-1; 7 bases line up with TRBD1. The CDR3 sequence is 13 residues long. Trimming took 8 bases from V and 1 from J; bases not matched to a gene: 4. The CDR3 spells CASWDSWNTEAFF. Written as DNA, the CDR3 is TGTGCCAGCTGGGACAGTTGGAACACTGAAGCTTTCTTT.